This is a list of T cell receptor beta chains from one sample in a study of T cells after yellow fever vaccination. TCRdb fed the 5' RACE reads into MiXCR, producing one record per CDR3 protein. Here the sample spans hundreds of thousands of distinct CDR3 sequences, 8.7% being singletons. The specimen was PBMCs, collected on the day of the first yellow fever vaccination. The source is a man between 18 and 29 years old who received the YFV17D yellow fever vaccine. Both conserved end residues are part of each CDR3. The D gene is left open where the match is weak. Some rows mark clone size as missing; the rest say once, few, many or name a class of expanded clone.

>TRBV30|TRBJ2-1|-|many
CAWSVRGDEQFF
TGTGCCTGGAGTGTAAGGGGCGATGAGCAGTTCTTC
>TRBV28|TRBJ2-5|-|-
CARGFGPINQETQYF
TGTGCCAGGGGCTTCGGGCCCATAAACCAAGAGACCCAGTACTTC
>TRBV4-2|TRBJ1-5|-|-
CASSQEGKDNQPQHF
TGTGCCAGCAGCCAAGAAGGGAAGGACAATCAGCCCCAGCATTTT
>TRBV12-3/TRBV12-4|TRBJ1-1|TRBD1|many
CASTPLDRLFTEAFF
TGTGCCAGTACCCCCCTGGACAGGCTTTTCACTGAAGCTTTCTTT
>TRBV7-3|TRBJ2-1|-|few
CASSLWARGEQFF
TGTGCCAGCAGCTTATGGGCACGGGGTGAGCAGTTCTTC
>TRBV28|TRBJ1-1|-|few
CASSVPTSIGTAFF
TGTGCCAGCAGTGTCCCCACGTCCATCGGGACCGCTTTCTTT
>TRBV7-9|TRBJ2-5|-|few
CASSPNPGSQETQYF
TGTGCCAGCAGCCCCAATCCAGGTAGCCAAGAGACCCAGTACTTC
>TRBV20-1|TRBJ2-3|TRBD1|-
CSARPIPGQGTDTQYF
TGCAGTGCTAGACCCATCCCGGGACAGGGGACAGATACGCAGTATTTT
>TRBV7-9|TRBJ1-1|-|-
CASSSVTAETEAFF
TGTGCCAGCAGCTCCGTGACAGCCGAGACTGAAGCTTTCTTT
>TRBV6-1|TRBJ1-6|TRBD1|few
CASRLQGIAPLHF
TGTGCCAGCAGACTACAGGGGATTGCACCCCTCCACTTT
>TRBV5-1|TRBJ2-3|-|-
CASSQTNPTDTQYF
TGCGCCAGCAGCCAGACTAACCCTACAGATACGCAGTATTTT
>TRBV19|TRBJ1-1|-|-
CASSMTGGTVAFF
TGTGCCAGTAGTATGACCGGGGGCACTGTAGCTTTCTTT
>TRBV10-3|TRBJ2-3|-|-
CAISGGQSTDTQYF
TGTGCCATCAGTGGAGGGCAAAGCACAGATACGCAGTATTTT
>TRBV28|TRBJ1-5|-|-
CASSPRRVGQPQHF
TGTGCCAGCAGTCCCCGAAGGGTTGGGCAGCCCCAGCATTTT
>TRBV20-1|TRBJ2-5|-|few
CSANFGGRYETQYF
TGCAGTGCTAACTTTGGGGGGCGCTACGAGACCCAGTACTTC
>TRBV4-1|TRBJ2-1|-|many
CASSQESGAGRVHEQFF
TGCGCCAGCAGCCAAGAATCGGGGGCAGGGCGGGTCCATGAGCAGTTCTTC
>TRBV3-1|TRBJ2-4|TRBD1|many
CASSQVRDRANIQYF
TGTGCCAGCAGCCAAGTCCGGGACAGGGCGAACATTCAGTACTTC
>TRBV12-3/TRBV12-4|TRBJ1-2|-|many
CASSLIPQGLEGYGYTF
TGTGCCAGCAGTTTAATCCCGCAGGGGCTGGAGGGCTATGGCTACACCTTC
>TRBV27|TRBJ1-1|-|few
CASSTYAHGVTEAFF
TGTGCCAGCAGTACTTATGCCCATGGGGTCACTGAAGCTTTCTTT
>TRBV24-1|TRBJ1-2|-|few
CATSDTYTGFGYTF
TGTGCCACCAGTGATACCTACACAGGCTTTGGCTACACCTTC
>TRBV6-5|TRBJ2-5|TRBD2|few
CASRIPPGLAGGETQYF
TGTGCCAGCAGAATTCCCCCGGGACTAGCGGGGGGGGAGACCCAGTACTTC
>TRBV20-1|TRBJ1-1|-|-
CSARESGRVFF
TGCAGTGCTAGAGAATCCGGGCGGGTTTTCTTT
>TRBV10-3|TRBJ2-3|-|-
CATKGFSGIPDTQYF
TGTGCCACCAAGGGGTTCTCTGGGATCCCAGATACGCAGTATTTT
>TRBV9|TRBJ2-3|-|-
CASSVPGLEDTQYF
TGTGCCAGCAGCGTTCCAGGGTTGGAAGATACGCAGTATTTT
>TRBV19|TRBJ1-1|TRBD1|few
CASSVGTGGGSEAFF
TGTGCCAGTAGTGTCGGGACAGGGGGTGGATCTGAAGCTTTCTTT
>TRBV12-3/TRBV12-4|TRBJ2-7|-|-
CASSSLLSYEQYF
TGTGCCAGCAGTTCCCTCCTTTCCTACGAGCAGTACTTC
>TRBV7-8|TRBJ2-7|-|-
CASSFGGVPSYEQYF
TGTGCCAGCAGCTTTGGCGGGGTACCTTCCTACGAGCAGTACTTC
>TRBV7-2|TRBJ2-2|-|few
CASSFLAAGELFF
TGTGCCAGCAGCTTTTTGGCAGCCGGGGAGCTGTTTTTT
>TRBV20-1|TRBJ1-5|-|few
CSAGSIRETGQPQHF
TGCAGTGCTGGCTCAATCAGGGAAACGGGTCAGCCCCAGCATTTT
>TRBV5-1|TRBJ2-7|-|-
CASAQEGVKYF
TGCGCCAGCGCACAGGAGGGGGTAAAGTACTTC
>TRBV30|TRBJ2-7|TRBD2|many
CAWQVAGTSYEQYF
TGTGCCTGGCAGGTAGCGGGCACATCCTACGAGCAGTACTTC
>TRBV20-1|TRBJ1-1|-|-
CSARGQGFDTEAFF
TGCAGTGCTAGAGGGCAGGGTTTTGACACTGAAGCTTTCTTT
>TRBV7-9|TRBJ1-3|-|-
CASSQDPGNTIYF
TGTGCCAGCAGCCAAGACCCTGGAAACACCATATATTTT
>TRBV7-2|TRBJ1-3|-|-
CASSWDTPNTIYF
TGTGCCAGCAGCTGGGACACCCCAAACACCATATATTTT
>TRBV18|TRBJ2-1|TRBD1|few
CASSPAQTGGIGIF
TGTGCCAGCTCACCAGCACAGACAGGGGGCATCGGTATCTTC
>TRBV7-9|TRBJ2-1|-|once
CACSSPPDSSSYNEQFF
TGTGCCTGCAGCTCCCCCCCGGACTCCAGCTCCTACAATGAGCAGTTCTTC
>TRBV29-1|TRBJ1-1|-|-
CSTHWNTEAFF
TGCAGCACGCACTGGAACACTGAAGCTTTCTTT